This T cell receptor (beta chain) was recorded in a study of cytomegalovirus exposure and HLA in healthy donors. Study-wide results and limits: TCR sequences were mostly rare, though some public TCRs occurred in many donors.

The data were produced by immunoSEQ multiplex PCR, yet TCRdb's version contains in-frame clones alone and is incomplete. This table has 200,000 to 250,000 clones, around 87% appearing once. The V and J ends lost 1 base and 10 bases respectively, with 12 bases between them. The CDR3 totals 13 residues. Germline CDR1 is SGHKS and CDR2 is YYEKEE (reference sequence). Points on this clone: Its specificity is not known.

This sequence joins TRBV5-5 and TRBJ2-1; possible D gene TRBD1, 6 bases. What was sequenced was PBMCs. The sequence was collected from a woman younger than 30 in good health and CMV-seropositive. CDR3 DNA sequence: TGTGCCAGCAGCTTGCCAGGGGCCACCGAGCAGTTCTTC. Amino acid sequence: CASSLPGATEQFF.